These T cell receptor beta chains were read from a single sample in a study of T cells in Graves' hyperthyroidism and ophthalmopathy. From the multiplex PCR reads, TCRdb called clonotypes with MiXCR, one entry per CDR3 protein. Here the sample spans under 70,000 distinct CDR3 sequences, roughly half being singletons. The sequenced sample consisted of blood. These receptors all stem from a woman aged 60-70 years with Graves' ophthalmopathy. Both conserved end residues are part of each CDR3. Fields, in order: clone size, J gene, D gene, V gene, CDR3 protein, CDR3 DNA. D genes are given only for firm matches. For some rows the clone size is stated as once, few or many, or as a class when expanded; others skip it.

clone_size: medium-sized
j_call: TRBJ2-7
d_call: TRBD1
v_call: TRBV19
cdr3_aa: CASSNRGGEQYF
cdr3_nt: TGTGCCAGTAGTAACAGGGGTGGCGAGCAGTACTTC

clone_size: NA
j_call: TRBJ2-5
d_call: TRBD1
v_call: TRBV7-3
cdr3_aa: CASSLAGGKTQYF
cdr3_nt: TGTGCCAGCAGCTTGGCAGGGGGCAAGACCCAGTACTTC

clone_size: NA
j_call: TRBJ1-2
d_call: NA
v_call: TRBV4-1
cdr3_aa: CASSPKEVGTLGYTF
cdr3_nt: TGCGCCAGCAGCCCAAAGGAGGTCGGGACCTTAGGCTACACCTTC

clone_size: many
j_call: TRBJ1-1
d_call: TRBD1
v_call: TRBV10-3
cdr3_aa: CAISEQQGGNTEAFF
cdr3_nt: TGTGCCATCAGTGAACAGCAGGGGGGCAACACTGAAGCTTTCTTT

clone_size: many
j_call: TRBJ2-5
d_call: NA
v_call: TRBV10-3
cdr3_aa: CAISKDSQETQYF
cdr3_nt: TGTGCCATCAGTAAGGACAGTCAAGAGACCCAGTACTTC

clone_size: NA
j_call: TRBJ2-7
d_call: NA
v_call: TRBV10-3
cdr3_aa: CAISRQPGAYEQYF
cdr3_nt: TGTGCCATCAGTAGGCAACCTGGGGCCTACGAGCAGTACTTC

clone_size: NA
j_call: TRBJ1-2
d_call: TRBD1
v_call: TRBV10-3
cdr3_aa: CAIGRQGSGYTF
cdr3_nt: TGTGCCATCGGAAGACAGGGGTCTGGCTACACCTTC

clone_size: medium-sized
j_call: TRBJ2-7
d_call: NA
v_call: TRBV20-1
cdr3_aa: CSAREGRTYEQYF
cdr3_nt: TGCAGTGCTAGAGAAGGTCGCACCTACGAGCAGTACTTC

clone_size: once
j_call: TRBJ2-1
d_call: TRBD2
v_call: TRBV7-2
cdr3_aa: CASSLRGGLAGGKDEQFF
cdr3_nt: TGTGCCAGCAGCTTACGGGGGGGACTAGCGGGAGGTAAGGATGAGCAGTTCTTC

clone_size: NA
j_call: TRBJ1-2
d_call: NA
v_call: TRBV5-6
cdr3_aa: CASSPREGGGYYGYTF
cdr3_nt: TGTGCCAGCAGCCCTCGTGAGGGGGGGGGCTACTATGGCTACACCTTC

clone_size: NA
j_call: TRBJ1-5
d_call: TRBD1
v_call: TRBV7-3
cdr3_aa: CASGQGTGYQPQHF
cdr3_nt: TGTGCCAGCGGGCAAGGGACAGGGTACCAGCCCCAGCATTTC

clone_size: NA
j_call: TRBJ2-7
d_call: NA
v_call: TRBV7-2
cdr3_aa: CASRLGNSTYEQYF
cdr3_nt: TGTGCCAGCAGATTGGGAAACTCTACCTACGAGCAGTACTTC

clone_size: NA
j_call: TRBJ1-4
d_call: NA
v_call: TRBV20-1
cdr3_aa: CSASRGASYNEKLFF
cdr3_nt: TGCAGTGCTTCGCGGGGAGCTTCCTACAATGAAAAACTGTTTTTT

clone_size: NA
j_call: TRBJ2-7
d_call: TRBD2
v_call: TRBV20-1
cdr3_aa: CSASSVAGTYEQYF
cdr3_nt: TGCAGTGCCAGCAGTGTAGCGGGAACCTACGAGCAGTACTTC

clone_size: once
j_call: TRBJ2-2
d_call: NA
v_call: TRBV24-1
cdr3_aa: CATASGELFF
cdr3_nt: TGTGCCACCGCTAGCGGGGAGCTGTTTTTT

clone_size: NA
j_call: TRBJ1-1
d_call: NA
v_call: TRBV5-1
cdr3_aa: CASSLVGQLLNTEAFF
cdr3_nt: TGCGCCAGCAGCTTGGTCGGACAGTTATTGAACACTGAAGCTTTCTTT

clone_size: NA
j_call: TRBJ2-1
d_call: NA
v_call: TRBV6-5
cdr3_aa: CASKTSGWNEQFF
cdr3_nt: TGTGCCAGCAAGACTTCTGGGTGGAATGAGCAGTTCTTC

clone_size: few
j_call: TRBJ2-7
d_call: NA
v_call: TRBV7-2
cdr3_aa: CASGDRTYEQYF
cdr3_nt: TGTGCCAGCGGCGACAGGACCTACGAGCAGTACTTC

clone_size: many
j_call: TRBJ2-7
d_call: NA
v_call: TRBV6-5
cdr3_aa: CASSYSLDRSAYEQYF
cdr3_nt: TGTGCCAGCAGTTACTCGCTCGACCGGAGCGCCTACGAGCAGTACTTC

clone_size: NA
j_call: TRBJ2-5
d_call: NA
v_call: TRBV20-1
cdr3_aa: CSASDRGGSETQYF
cdr3_nt: TGCAGTGCGTCGGACCGTGGGGGCTCGGAGACCCAGTACTTC

clone_size: NA
j_call: TRBJ1-5
d_call: NA
v_call: TRBV12-3/TRBV12-4
cdr3_aa: CASGRGNQPQHF
cdr3_nt: TGTGCTAGCGGCAGGGGAAATCAGCCCCAGCATTTT

clone_size: many
j_call: TRBJ2-7
d_call: NA
v_call: TRBV9
cdr3_aa: CASSETGTPPSYEQYF
cdr3_nt: TGTGCCAGCAGCGAAACCGGGACACCTCCTTCCTACGAGCAGTACTTC

clone_size: many
j_call: TRBJ1-2
d_call: TRBD1
v_call: TRBV5-4
cdr3_aa: CASSPDREDGYTF
cdr3_nt: TGTGCCAGCAGCCCGGACAGGGAGGATGGCTACACCTTC

clone_size: NA
j_call: TRBJ1-2
d_call: NA
v_call: TRBV18
cdr3_aa: CASSPQGSPVTYGYTF
cdr3_nt: TGTGCCAGCTCACCTCAGGGATCTCCTGTAACCTATGGCTACACCTTC

clone_size: NA
j_call: TRBJ2-3
d_call: TRBD2
v_call: TRBV20-1
cdr3_aa: CSAMGGGPGADTQYF
cdr3_nt: TGCAGTGCTATGGGGGGAGGGCCTGGTGCAGATACGCAGTATTTT

clone_size: NA
j_call: TRBJ2-1
d_call: TRBD1
v_call: TRBV25-1
cdr3_aa: CASSEYGTGKEFF
cdr3_nt: TGTGCCAGCAGTGAATATGGGACAGGCAAGGAGTTCTTC

clone_size: NA
j_call: TRBJ1-5
d_call: NA
v_call: TRBV30
cdr3_aa: CAWSPRRGVGQPQHF
cdr3_nt: TGTGCTTGGAGTCCCCGGAGGGGCGTGGGCCAGCCCCAGCATTTT

clone_size: NA
j_call: TRBJ1-2
d_call: TRBD1
v_call: TRBV5-4
cdr3_aa: CASSMGQPIGYTF
cdr3_nt: TGTGCCAGCAGCATGGGACAGCCAATAGGCTACACCTTC

clone_size: NA
j_call: TRBJ1-5
d_call: NA
v_call: TRBV15
cdr3_aa: CATSRDVGSDQSQHF
cdr3_nt: TGTGCCACCAGCAGAGATGTGGGTAGCGATCAGTCCCAGCATTTT

clone_size: NA
j_call: TRBJ1-5
d_call: TRBD1
v_call: TRBV6-2/TRBV6-3
cdr3_aa: CASSAGQGVSYEHF
cdr3_nt: TGTGCCAGCAGTGCCGGACAGGGGGTCTCCTACGAGCATTTT

clone_size: NA
j_call: TRBJ2-7
d_call: NA
v_call: TRBV24-1
cdr3_aa: CATSREGREGGEQYF
cdr3_nt: TGTGCCACCAGTAGAGAGGGCAGGGAAGGGGGGGAGCAGTACTTC

clone_size: NA
j_call: TRBJ1-1
d_call: TRBD1
v_call: TRBV20-1
cdr3_aa: CSARPGTGTVMNTEAFF
cdr3_nt: TGCAGTGCTCGTCCCGGGACAGGGACGGTAATGAACACTGAAGCTTTCTTT

clone_size: NA
j_call: TRBJ1-2
d_call: NA
v_call: TRBV29-1
cdr3_aa: CSVGGQGYTF
cdr3_nt: TGCAGCGTTGGAGGACAGGGCTACACCTTC

clone_size: NA
j_call: TRBJ2-3
d_call: NA
v_call: TRBV10-1
cdr3_aa: CASGGRTDTQYF
cdr3_nt: TGCGCCAGCGGGGGAAGGACAGATACGCAGTATTTT

clone_size: NA
j_call: TRBJ1-4
d_call: TRBD1
v_call: TRBV5-1
cdr3_aa: CASSSTGGPATNEKLFF
cdr3_nt: TGCGCCAGCAGCTCTACAGGGGGGCCTGCAACTAATGAAAAACTGTTTTTT

clone_size: many
j_call: TRBJ1-4
d_call: TRBD1
v_call: TRBV2
cdr3_aa: CASISGTGNEKLFF
cdr3_nt: TGTGCCAGCATCTCCGGGACAGGGAATGAAAAACTGTTTTTT

clone_size: NA
j_call: TRBJ2-3
d_call: TRBD2
v_call: TRBV15
cdr3_aa: CATSSVYGGGSPSDTQYF
cdr3_nt: TGTGCCACCAGCAGCGTATATGGCGGGGGGTCGCCATCAGATACGCAGTATTTT

clone_size: medium-sized
j_call: TRBJ1-6
d_call: NA
v_call: TRBV7-6
cdr3_aa: CASSSRVFEPLHF
cdr3_nt: TGTGCCAGCAGCTCACGAGTGTTTGAACCCCTCCACTTT

clone_size: few
j_call: TRBJ1-5
d_call: NA
v_call: TRBV7-2
cdr3_aa: CASSLDIQPQHF
cdr3_nt: TGTGCCAGCAGCTTAGACATCCAGCCCCAGCATTTT